This is a list of T cell receptor beta chains from one sample in a study of T cell responses to AZD1222 COVID-19 vaccine. Generated by immunoSEQ multiplex PCR, the TCRdb table keeps only in-frame clones and is missing some. This sample has 130,000 or so clones, with roughly 90% found just once. Sequenced here: peripheral blood, sampled on day 0 of AZD1222 vaccination. These receptors originate from an adult in good health. Each CDR3 is given with its conserved first and last residue. The D gene is left open where the match is weak. Clone size is shown for a subset of rows, as once, few, many or a class of expanded clone.

TRBV10-3	NA	NA	TRBJ1-2	CAISAGGDSFEGYTF	TGTGCCATCAGTGCCGGGGGGGATTCGTTTGAGGGCTACACCTTC
TRBV2	few	NA	TRBJ2-7	CASSVSNRAHEQYF	TGTGCCAGCAGTGTCTCGAACAGGGCCCACGAGCAGTACTTC
TRBV4-3	NA	NA	TRBJ1-1	CASSPQLLNTEAFF	TGCGCCAGCAGCCCACAGCTTTTGAACACTGAAGCTTTCTTT
TRBV18	NA	NA	TRBJ2-1	CASSYVGAMETYNEQFF	TGTGCCAGCTCATACGTCGGTGCCATGGAAACCTACAATGAGCAGTTCTTC
TRBV6-5	NA	NA	TRBJ2-7	CASTQTSSHEQYF	TGTGCCAGCACTCAGACTAGTAGCCACGAGCAGTACTTC
TRBV7-8	NA	TRBD1	TRBJ1-5	CASSSRDRAGQPQHF	TGTGCCAGCAGCTCCCGGGACAGAGCAGGGCAGCCCCAGCATTTT
TRBV13	NA	NA	TRBJ2-5	CASRLWQGFQETQYF	TGTGCCAGCAGACTCTGGCAGGGATTCCAAGAGACCCAGTACTTC
TRBV11-3	NA	NA	TRBJ2-7	CASSLAGSYEQYF	TGTGCCAGCAGCTTAGCTGGGTCCTACGAGCAGTACTTC
TRBV4-2	NA	NA	TRBJ2-1	CASSQEGGSYNEQFF	TGTGCCAGCAGCCAAGAAGGCGGCTCCTACAATGAGCAGTTCTTC
TRBV4-3	NA	TRBD1	TRBJ1-2	CASSQGTGRGYTF	TGCGCCAGCAGCCAAGGGACAGGGCGGGGCTACACCTTC
TRBV24-1	NA	NA	TRBJ2-1	CATSDLRGAGNEQFF	TGTGCCACCAGTGATTTGAGGGGGGCAGGCAATGAGCAGTTCTTC
TRBV3-1/TRBV3-2	NA	NA	TRBJ2-5	CASREGTQETQYF	TGTGCCAGCAGGGAAGGGACGCAAGAGACCCAGTACTTC
TRBV7-2	few	NA	TRBJ1-2	CASSLGGPNYGYTF	TGTGCCAGCAGCTTAGGGGGCCCTAATTATGGCTACACCTTC
TRBV6-5	NA	NA	TRBJ2-7	CASSPRSPGYEQYF	TGTGCCAGCAGTCCACGGTCTCCGGGCTACGAGCAGTACTTC
TRBV5-8	NA	TRBD2	TRBJ2-2	CASSLGSGGPGELFF	TGTGCCAGCAGCTTGGGTAGCGGGGGGCCCGGGGAGCTGTTTTTT
TRBV3-1/TRBV3-2	NA	TRBD2	TRBJ2-5	CASSQHGLGLGRDGTQYF	TGTGCCAGCAGCCAACATGGATTAGGACTAGGAAGAGACGGCACCCAGTACTTC
TRBV4-2	once	NA	TRBJ1-1	CASSQPGRGDEAFF	TGTGCCAGCAGCCAGCCCGGGAGAGGGGATGAAGCTTTCTTT
TRBV7-9	once	TRBD1	TRBJ1-2	CASSAGRTGGGYTF	TGTGCCAGCAGCGCCGGTCGGACAGGGGGTGGCTACACCTTC
TRBV25-1	NA	NA	TRBJ1-1	CASLERGGTEAFF	TGTGCCAGCCTTGAACGGGGTGGCACTGAAGCTTTCTTT
TRBV11-2	once	NA	TRBJ2-4	CASSSFVNRAVKNIQYF	TGTGCCAGCAGCTCATTCGTAAATAGGGCAGTCAAAAACATTCAGTACTTC